The 27 T cell receptor beta chains below were found in one sample sequenced in a study of regulatory T cells in long-lasting Graves disease. With iRepertoire HTBI primers and Arm-PCR of CDR3 regions, TCR beta libraries were built. TCRdb itself ran the multiplex PCR reads through MiXCR, one entry per CDR3 protein. The sample lists roughly 560,000 distinct CDR3 sequences, around 12% occurring once. Time point indicated: newly diagnosed GD, antithyroid drugs for less than 3 months. The authors made the TCR library using RNA they extracted from PBMCs. This sample was also put to use in a study of T cells in Graves' hyperthyroidism and ophthalmopathy.

Sequencing used peripheral blood mononuclear cells (PBMCs), obtained at new diagnosis, from a patient treated with antithyroid drugs. The source is a woman younger than 45 with Graves disease.

In its sample, this clonotype was seen many times. The CDR3 nucleotides read TGTGCCAGCACCCCGCCCGACAGGGCCCCCGGCGAGCAGTACTTC. This encodes CASTPPDRAPGEQYF. V is TRBV28 and J is TRBJ2-7; 7 nucleotides agree with TRBD1. Trimming took 7 bases from V and 6 from J; bases not matched to a gene: 15. The CDR3 loop spans 15 amino acids. From germline, CDR1 is MDHEN and CDR2 SYDVKM.

A word on this clonotype: The junction does not match germline at one end; this may be a read error. V usage is TRBV7-9 and J usage is TRBJ1-1; TRBD1 is a possible D gene (5 bases). The germline gives CDR1 SEHNR, CDR2 FQNEAQ (reference sequence). CDR3 length equals 13 residues. DNA for the CDR3: TGTGCCAGCAGTAAAGGACATAACACTGGAGCTTTCTTT. Translating it yields CASSKGHNTGAFF.

This clonotype came up many times. This chain joins TRBV5-1 and TRBJ1-1, with a weak D call TRBD1 (6 bases). The CDR3 spans 15 residues. Trimming left V 4 bases short and J 6 bases short, with 19 bases between. The germline V gene encodes CDR1 SGHRS and CDR2 YFSETQ. CDR3 sequence: CASSTTVQGIAEAFF. CDR3 in DNA: TGCGCCAGCAGCACGACCGTACAGGGAATCGCTGAAGCTTTCTTT. The full variable domain, completed using reference TRBV5-1 and TRBJ1-1, is KAGVTQTPRYLIKTRGQQVTLSCSPISGHRSVSWYQQTPGQGLQFLFEYFSETQRNKGNFPGRFSGRQFSNSRSEMNVSTLELGDSALYLCASSTTVQGIAEAFFGQGTRLTVV.

This clonotype was observed many times. The rearrangement uses TRBV7-2 and TRBJ2-5, with 11 bases fitting TRBD2. The CDR3 is made up of 15 amino acids. CDR1 and CDR2 from the germline V gene are SGHTA and FQGNSA. The ends lost 6 bases at V and 7 bases at J; junction bases unmatched: 10. The CDR3 sequence is CASSRVAGGHATQYF. CDR3 in DNA: TGTGCCAGCAGTCGCGTAGCGGGAGGGCATGCGACCCAGTACTTC.

The sample holds one count of this clonotype. One end of the junction fails to match germline, which may point to a read error. V usage is TRBV7-2 and J usage is TRBJ2-6, with D hard to call. Germline V CDR1 and CDR2: SGHTA, FQGNSA. This CDR3 region has 16 residues. CDR3 sequence: CASSLVSSSWANVLTF. The CDR3 nucleotides are TGTGCCAGCAGCTTAGTCTCCAGCTCTTGGGCCAACGTCCTGACTTTC.

This clonotype has only a few counts. A much larger clone differs from this one at a single base, so this may be a read error. The rearrangement links TRBV2 to TRBJ2-6; 7 nucleotides line up with TRBD2. Germline CDR1 is SNHLY and CDR2 is FYNNEI. The CDR3 extends over 16 amino acids. Trimming cost V 11 bases and J 4 bases; bases outside gene matches: 14. CDR3 in DNA: TGTGCCGGCGGGAGTCAGGGTCCGTCCGGGGCCAACGTCCTGACTTTC. Protein sequence: CAGGSQGPSGANVLTF.

Only a few counts were recorded for this clonotype. The chain has TRBV4-3 and TRBJ2-7, with 10 bases that match TRBD1. CDR3 length equals 16 residues. V trimming: 1 base; J trimming: 2 bases; junction bases outside the gene matches: 5. Looked up from germline, CDR1 is LGHNA and CDR2 is YSLEER. CDR3 in DNA: TGCGCCAGCAGCCAAGGACAGGGGGCGAACCCCTACGAGCAGTACTTC. Its protein product is CASSQGQGANPYEQYF.

In this sample, this clonotype turned up once. The J gene is TRBJ1-6, the V gene TRBV7-9; D perhaps matches TRBD1 (5 bases). Per germline, CDR1 SEHNR and CDR2 FQNEAQ (reference sequence). The V gene lost 5 bases and the J gene lost 8 bases, with 13 bases spanning the gap. The CDR3 consists of 14 residues. CDR3 protein: CASSQGGGDSPLHF. For the CDR3, the DNA is TGTGCCAGCAGCCAGGGCGGGGGGGATTCACCCCTCCACTTT.

This clonotype was observed a handful of times. V and J are TRBV30 and TRBJ2-5; D is unclear. Germline CDR1 and CDR2: GTSNPN and SVGIG (reference sequence). CDR3 size: 12 residues. Trimming stripped 2 bases from V and 0 bases from J, with 4 bases between. The CDR3 DNA follows: TGTGCCTGGAGTCGGGACCAAGAGACCCAGTACTTC. It codes for CAWSRDQETQYF. The full variable domain, completed using reference TRBV30 and TRBJ2-5, is SQTIHQWPATLVQPVGSPLSLECTVEGTSNPNLYWYRQAAGRGLQLLFYSVGIGQISSEVPQNLSASRPQDRQFILSSKKLLLSDSGFYLCAWSRDQETQYFGPGTRLLVL.

This clonotype was seen many times. The chain carries TRBV10-3 and TRBJ2-1; D may be TRBD2 (5 bases). The CDR3 consists of 15 residues. CDR1 is ENHRY and CDR2 is SYGVKD in the germline V gene. The V and J ends lost 0 bases and 9 bases respectively, with 15 bases between them. For the CDR3, the DNA is TGTGCCATCAGTGAGTCGGCAGCGAGCCGGGGTGAGCAGTTCTTC. This gives the protein CAISESAASRGEQFF.

At least ten counts were recorded for this clonotype. The rearrangement joins TRBV12-3 or TRBV12-4 to TRBJ2-1, with D perhaps matching TRBD2 (6 bases). The V and J ends lost 5 bases and 10 bases respectively, with 12 bases between them. CDR3 size: 12 residues. The CDR3 protein is CASSDSGYEQFF. Here the CDR3 DNA reads TGTGCCAGCAGTGATAGCGGATACGAGCAGTTCTTC.

This clonotype has a count of ten or more. This rearrangement joins TRBV4-1 to TRBJ1-1, with TRBD1 as a possible D gene (6 bases). This CDR3 has 15 amino acids. The germline V and J ends were trimmed by 5 bases and 3 bases, with 16 bases remaining between them. Per the germline V gene, CDR1 is MGHRA and CDR2 is YSYEKL. In nucleotides, the CDR3 is TGCGCCAGCAGCGCTCCCACGACAGGCCACACTGAAGCTTTCTTT. Translation: CASSAPTTGHTEAFF.

This clonotype came up a few times. The chain combines TRBV7-9 with TRBJ1-4; 7 bases are a match to TRBD1. The CDR3 totals 17 residues. Germline CDR1 SEHNR, CDR2 FQNEAQ (reference sequence). J gave up 5 bases and V 10 bases, and 19 bases lay outside the gene matches. The CDR3 loop is CATQSLLLGQENEKLFF. The CDR3 region has the DNA TGTGCCACACAGAGCCTCCTTTTAGGACAGGAAAATGAAAAACTGTTTTTT. Looking up the rest from reference TRBV7-9 and TRBJ1-4 gives the full variable domain: DTGVSQNPRHKITKRGQNVTFRCDPISEHNRLYWYRQTLGQGPEFLTYFQNEAQLEKSRLLSDRFSAERPKGSFSTLEIQRTEQGDSAMYLCATQSLLLGQENEKLFFGSGTQLSVL.

This clonotype was detected a few times. V usage is TRBV19 and J usage is TRBJ2-1; 9 bases match TRBD1. The V segment lost 8 bases and the J segment 4 bases; nucleotides outside the gene matches: 9. The CDR3 is 15 amino acids. Germline V gene sequence: CDR1 LNHDA, CDR2 SQIVND (reference sequence). The CDR3 DNA sequence: TGTGCCAGTGATTCTCCCGGGACAGGGTACAATGAGCAGTTCTTC. Translation: CASDSPGTGYNEQFF.

The chain recombines TRBV29-1 with TRBJ2-3; no reliable D call. Germline CDR1 and CDR2: SQVTM and ANQGSEA. Trimming shortened V by 4 bases and J by 4 bases, and 6 bases separated the two germline ends. The CDR3 sequence is 11 residues long. The CDR3, as DNA: TGCAGCGTTGGCCTCCCAGATACGCAGTATTTT. It is translated as CSVGLPDTQYF.

This clonotype was seen at least ten times. The chain uses TRBV30 and TRBJ2-1; D not certain. The DNA end is more similar to TRBJ2-5, so the J call may be wrong. Germline CDR1 GTSNPN, CDR2 SVGIG (reference sequence). The CDR3 is 13 residues long. The CDR3 protein is CAWSVGWQETQYF. In nucleotides, the CDR3 is TGTGCCTGGAGTGTTGGGTGGCAAGAGACCCAGTACTTC.

The V and J genes are TRBV7-9 and TRBJ1-1, with 8 bases matching TRBD1. The germline V gene has CDR1 SEHNR and CDR2 FQNEAQ (reference sequence). After removal of 5 bases from V and 7 bases from J, the junction contained 12 bases not matched to a gene. The CDR3 consists of 15 residues. This CDR3 is CASSAWVGTGNEAFF. The CDR3 bases are TGTGCCAGCAGCGCATGGGTTGGGACAGGTAATGAAGCTTTCTTT. Full variable domain (rest looked up from reference TRBV7-9 and TRBJ1-1): DTGVSQNPRHKITKRGQNVTFRCDPISEHNRLYWYRQTLGQGPEFLTYFQNEAQLEKSRLLSDRFSAERPKGSFSTLEIQRTEQGDSAMYLCASSAWVGTGNEAFFGQGTRLTVV.

This clonotype came up many times. The chain is built from TRBV29-1 and TRBJ2-1; D is ambiguous. Germline V CDR1 and CDR2: SQVTM, ANQGSEA. Trimming left V 4 bases short and J 6 bases short, with 7 bases between. CDR3 length: 11 residues. Here the CDR3 reads CSVAQLNEQFF. The CDR3, as DNA: TGCAGCGTTGCCCAGCTCAATGAGCAGTTCTTC.

This clonotype came up many times. The chain couples TRBV5-1 to TRBJ1-4, with D unclear. Per germline, CDR1 SGHRS and CDR2 YFSETQ. This CDR3 is 15 amino acids long. The ends were cut back, 4 bases at V and 5 bases at J, with 15 bases in the middle. Written as DNA, the CDR3 is TGCGCCAGCAGCAAGTACACACATGAGAATGAAAAACTGTTTTTT. Encoded protein: CASSKYTHENEKLFF.

This clonotype was seen only a few times. The chain's CDR3 is CSAGPILNSPLHF. The CDR3 DNA is TGCAGTGCAGGTCCCATTTTAAATTCACCCCTCCACTTT. The chain recombines TRBV20-1 with TRBJ1-6, with D unresolved. The CDR3 sequence is 13 residues long. The V end lost 6 bases, the J end lost 7 bases, and 13 bases lay between the germline ends. The germline gives CDR1 DFQATT, CDR2 SNEGSKA (reference sequence).

The rearrangement joins TRBV5-1 to TRBJ1-2; D is uncertain. Between the trimmed V and J ends, which lost 3 bases and 4 bases, there was a span of 13 bases. Germline assignment: CDR1 SGHRS and CDR2 YFSETQ. CDR3 length: 14 amino acids. The CDR3 nucleotides read TGCGCCAGCAGCTGGGCTGACTGTCGCTATGGCTACACCTTC. This encodes CASSWADCRYGYTF. The variable domain in full, completed from reference TRBV5-1 and TRBJ1-2, reads KAGVTQTPRYLIKTRGQQVTLSCSPISGHRSVSWYQQTPGQGLQFLFEYFSETQRNKGNFPGRFSGRQFSNSRSEMNVSTLELGDSALYLCASSWADCRYGYTFGSGTRLTVV.

This clonotype has a count of ten or more. V gene TRBV20-1 combines with J gene TRBJ2-5, with TRBD2 identical over 12 bases. The CDR3 is made up of 15 amino acids. The ends lost 5 bases at V and 6 bases at J; junction bases unmatched: 10. Germline V lookup: CDR1 DFQATT, CDR2 SNEGSKA (reference sequence). The CDR3 region is CSAPNLAGGRKTQYF. CDR3 bases: TGCAGTGCTCCAAATCTAGCGGGAGGGCGAAAGACCCAGTACTTC.

This clonotype was observed at least ten times. This chain connects TRBV18 to TRBJ2-1; TRBD1 aligns across 12 bases. V lost 3 bases, J lost 7 bases, and 7 bases stayed unmatched. The CDR3 totals 16 residues. The germline gives CDR1 KGHSH, CDR2 LQKENI. The CDR3 region has the DNA TGTGCCAGCTCACCCCGGGACAGGGGGCATGATAATGAGCAGTTCTTC. Amino acids: CASSPRDRGHDNEQFF.

V gene TRBV7-9 combines with J gene TRBJ2-6, with 9 bases aligning to TRBD1. V dropped 4 bases and J dropped 0; count of bases not matched to a gene: 10. The germline V gene encodes CDR1 SEHNR and CDR2 FQNEAQ (reference sequence). The CDR3 sequence is 19 residues long. The DNA of the CDR3 is TGTGCCAGCAGCTCAGTAAACAGGGGGCGTTCCTCTGGGGCCAACGTCCTGACTTTC. Its translation is CASSSVNRGRSSGANVLTF.

In its sample, this clonotype was seen many times. The rearrangement links TRBV7-2 to TRBJ1-5; 7 bases line up with TRBD1. Germline assignment: CDR1 SGHTA and CDR2 FQGNSA. The CDR3 runs to 15 residues. The V and J ends lost 4 bases and 0 bases, in that order; junction bases with no gene match: 3. CDR3: CASSSQGGSNQPQHF. CDR3 nucleotides: TGTGCCAGCAGCTCCCAGGGGGGTAGCAATCAGCCCCAGCATTTT.

The gene calls are TRBV2 and TRBJ1-1; TRBD1 aligns across 11 bases. V shed 6 bases and J 2 bases; nucleotides not matched to a gene: 8. The CDR3 consists of 16 residues. Germline V gene lookup returns CDR1 SNHLY and CDR2 FYNNEI. The CDR3 region has the DNA TGTGCCAGCAGAGAGGGACAGGGGGTCATTAACACTGAAGCTTTCTTT. Protein product: CASREGQGVINTEAFF.

J is TRBJ2-1 and V is TRBV9; weak D call: TRBD2 (6 bases). CDR1 SGDLS and CDR2 YYNGEE come from the germline V gene. The CDR3 contains 14 residues. Trimming removed 4 bases from V and 5 bases from J, with 13 bases in between. The CDR3 DNA reads as TGTGCCAGCAGCCCTCGGACTAACAACAATGAGCAGTTCTTC. It specifies CASSPRTNNNEQFF. Supplemented by reference TRBV9 and TRBJ2-1, the full variable domain reads DSGVTQTPKHLITATGQRVTLRCSPRSGDLSVYWYQQSLDQGLQFLIQYYNGEERAKGNILERFSAQQFPDLHSELNLSSLELGDSALYFCASSPRTNNNEQFFGPGTRLTVL.